This TCR beta chain was profiled in a study of T cell responses to AZD1222 COVID-19 vaccine. This clone has only one observation. Its matching antigen is unknown. TCRdb's table, derived via immunoSEQ multiplex PCR, lists solely in-frame clones and lacks some. The repertoire consists of approximately 100,000 clones, with about 89% occurring once and the leading ten covering 3.3%. Study-wide points: When two AZD1222 doses had been given, Spike-specific TCR breadth and depth rose. White British donors predominated, females outnumbered males, and clonal diversity was possibly underestimated. In all cases, repertoires were sampled only after the peak T cell response.

Source: peripheral blood, taken 28 days after the second dose of the MenACWY control vaccine. The receptor was isolated from an adult who received the MenACWY meningococcal vaccine as a control.

CDR3 bases: TGTGCCACCAGCAGAGATTTAGGTAGCGGGGGGGTGGAGACCCAGTACTTC. It encodes CATSRDLGSGGVETQYF. This chain connects TRBV15 to TRBJ2-5, with TRBD2 matching over 11 bases. CDR1 is LNHNV, CDR2 YYDKDF, per germline (reference sequence). Trimming at V came to 0 bases and at J to 5 bases, leaving 8 bases not matched to a gene. The CDR3 totals 17 residues.